The present entry profiles one T cell receptor (beta chain) with its context. No antigen is known for it. The CDR3 has 18 residues. V lost 6 bases to trimming and J lost 3 bases, with 23 bases between them. Germline V gene lookup returns CDR1 ENHRY and CDR2 SYGVKD. The entry originates in a study of vaccination effects on CD4 cells after COVID-19. Repertoires were generated with immunoSEQ multiplex PCR, while TCRdb's copy carries only in-frame clones and drops some. The profile shows about 47,000 clones, 60% to 75% of them singletons. Cultured cells yielded isolated CD4+ T cells after about ten days. Participants received two doses of either the BNT162b2 or mRNA-1273 vaccine.

The genes are TRBV10-3 and TRBJ1-4; tentatively, D is TRBD1 (6 bases). This specimen consisted of CD4+ T cells from PBMCs cultured without peptide, obtained after COVID-19 vaccination. This TCR was recovered from a human donor who received a COVID-19 vaccine. In DNA, the CDR3 is TGTGCCATCAGGAGCGAGACAGGCGGGGCTAGGTCTAATGAAAAACTGTTTTTT. It codes for CAIRSETGGARSNEKLFF.